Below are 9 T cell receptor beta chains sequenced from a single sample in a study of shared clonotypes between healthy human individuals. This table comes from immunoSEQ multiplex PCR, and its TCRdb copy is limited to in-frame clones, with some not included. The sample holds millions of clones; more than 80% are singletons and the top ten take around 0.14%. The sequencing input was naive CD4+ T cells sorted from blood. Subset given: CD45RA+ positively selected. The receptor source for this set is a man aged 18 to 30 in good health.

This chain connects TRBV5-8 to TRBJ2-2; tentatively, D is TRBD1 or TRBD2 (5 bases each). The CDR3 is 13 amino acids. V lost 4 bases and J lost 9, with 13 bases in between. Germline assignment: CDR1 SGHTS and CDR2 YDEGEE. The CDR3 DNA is TGTGCCAGCAGCCACAGGACGGGGTGGGAGCTGTTTTTT. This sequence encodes CASSHRTGWELFF.

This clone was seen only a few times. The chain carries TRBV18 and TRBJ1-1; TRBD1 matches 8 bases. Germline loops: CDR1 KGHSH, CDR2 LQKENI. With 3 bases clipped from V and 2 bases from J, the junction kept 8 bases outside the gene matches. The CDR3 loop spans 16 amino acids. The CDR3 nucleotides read TGTGCCAGCTCACCCCAGGGGGCTGGGATTAACACTGAAGCTTTCTTT. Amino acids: CASSPQGAGINTEAFF.

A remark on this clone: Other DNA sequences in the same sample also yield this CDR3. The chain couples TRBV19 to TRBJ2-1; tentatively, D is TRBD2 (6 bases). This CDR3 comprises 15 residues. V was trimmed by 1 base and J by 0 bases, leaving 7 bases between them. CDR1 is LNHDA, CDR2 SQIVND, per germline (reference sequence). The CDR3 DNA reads TGTGCCAGTAGTATAGCCGGGGGCTCCTACAATGAGCAGTTCTTC. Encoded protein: CASSIAGGSYNEQFF.

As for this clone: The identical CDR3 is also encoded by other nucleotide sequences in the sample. CDR3 in DNA: TGTGCCAGCTCACCAGGGACAGGGGGAACCTACGAGCAGTACTTC. Translating gives CASSPGTGGTYEQYF. V gene TRBV18 combines with J gene TRBJ2-7, with 11 nucleotides matching TRBD1. The CDR3 runs to 15 residues. Trimming took 2 bases from V and 2 from J; bases not matched to a gene: 2. Germline V gene data show CDR1 as KGHSH and CDR2 as LQKENI.

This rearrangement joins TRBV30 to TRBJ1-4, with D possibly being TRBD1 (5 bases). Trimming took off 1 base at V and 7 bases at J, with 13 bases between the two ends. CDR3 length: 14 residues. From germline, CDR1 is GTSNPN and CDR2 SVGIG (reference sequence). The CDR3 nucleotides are TGTGCCTGGAGTGAGGGAGGGGCCGGTGAAAAACTGTTTTTT. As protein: CAWSEGGAGEKLFF.

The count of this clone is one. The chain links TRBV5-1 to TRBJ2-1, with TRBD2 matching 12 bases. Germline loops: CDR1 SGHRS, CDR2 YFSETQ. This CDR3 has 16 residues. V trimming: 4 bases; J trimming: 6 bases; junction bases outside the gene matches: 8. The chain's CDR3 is CASSPRTSGTLNEQFF. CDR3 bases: TGCGCCAGCAGCCCCCGGACTAGCGGGACTCTCAATGAGCAGTTCTTC.

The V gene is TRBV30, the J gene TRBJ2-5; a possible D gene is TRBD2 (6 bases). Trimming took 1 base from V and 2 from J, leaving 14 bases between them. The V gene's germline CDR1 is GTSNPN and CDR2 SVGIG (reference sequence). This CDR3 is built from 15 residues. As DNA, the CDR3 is TGTGCCTGGAGTGAGAAGGGACTCGGTCAAGAGACCCAGTACTTC. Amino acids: CAWSEKGLGQETQYF.

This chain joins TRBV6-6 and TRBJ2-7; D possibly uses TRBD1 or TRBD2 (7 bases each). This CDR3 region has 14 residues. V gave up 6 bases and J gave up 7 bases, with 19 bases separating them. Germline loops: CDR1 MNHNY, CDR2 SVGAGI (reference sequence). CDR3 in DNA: TGTGCCAGCAGGCTGTCGACAGGGAGGGAGGAGCAGTACTTC. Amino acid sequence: CASRLSTGREEQYF.

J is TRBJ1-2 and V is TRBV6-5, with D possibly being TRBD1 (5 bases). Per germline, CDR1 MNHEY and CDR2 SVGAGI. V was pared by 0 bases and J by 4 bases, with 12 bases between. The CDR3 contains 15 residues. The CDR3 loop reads CASSYSPGPTYGYTF. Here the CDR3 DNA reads TGTGCCAGCAGTTACTCTCCGGGGCCGACCTATGGCTACACCTTC.